This entry features one TCR beta chain sequence. What it binds is not known. Per germline, CDR1 PRHDT and CDR2 FYEKMQ (reference sequence). This CDR3 has 14 residues. Trimming at V came to 3 bases and at J to 5 bases, leaving 5 bases not matched to a gene. Vbeta (60) and Jbeta (13) primers were used in the PCR. Repertoires were generated with immunoSEQ multiplex PCR, while TCRdb's copy carries only in-frame clones and drops some. The sample shows 130,000 or so clones, 75% of them seen only once. This sample stems from a study of cytomegalovirus exposure and HLA in healthy donors. In the study overall: Earlier, 100 million to 120 million unique TCR beta sequences were recovered from about 170 million T cells by an analysis. Of the donors genotyped, some 400 in all, around 76% fell in the Caucasian-associated ancestry cluster.

Broader study findings: Later on, an analysis found that several of the most significant clusters appeared to be linked to common viral pathogens, which included parvovirus B19. Later on, analysis showed that most CMV-associated TCR beta chains appeared to be HLA-restricted.

The chain links TRBV13 to TRBJ1-1; 8 nucleotides align to TRBD1. The TCR comes from a man aged 25 to 40 in good health and CMV-seronegative. What was sequenced was PBMCs. The CDR3 sequence: CASSFSTGDTEAFF. In DNA, the CDR3 is TGTGCCAGCAGCTTTTCGACAGGGGATACTGAAGCTTTCTTT.